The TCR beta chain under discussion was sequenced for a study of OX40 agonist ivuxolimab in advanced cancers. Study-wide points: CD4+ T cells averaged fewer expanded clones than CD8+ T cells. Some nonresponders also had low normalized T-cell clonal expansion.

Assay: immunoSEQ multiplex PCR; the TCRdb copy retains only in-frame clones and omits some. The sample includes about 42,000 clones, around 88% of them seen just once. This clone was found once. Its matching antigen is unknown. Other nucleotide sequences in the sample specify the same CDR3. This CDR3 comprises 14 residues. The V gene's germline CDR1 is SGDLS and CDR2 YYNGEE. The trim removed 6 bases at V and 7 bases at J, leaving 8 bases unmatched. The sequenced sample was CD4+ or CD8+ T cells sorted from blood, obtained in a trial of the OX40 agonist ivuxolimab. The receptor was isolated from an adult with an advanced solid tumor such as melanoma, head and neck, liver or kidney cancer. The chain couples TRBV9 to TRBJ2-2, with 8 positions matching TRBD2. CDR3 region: CASNGGGLNGELFF. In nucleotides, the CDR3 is TGTGCCAGCAATGGCGGGGGGCTCAACGGGGAGCTGTTTTTT.